One and the same sample provided the 9 T cell receptor beta chains below, sequenced in a study of spatial heterogeneity in lung cancer. Time point denoted: blood at routine non-recurrence follow-up after resection. Whole RNA, which was extracted from tumor, nontumor lung tissue or frozen PBMC, was sequenced without any cell sorting. One entry per CDR3 protein, called by TCRdb with MiXCR from the 5' RACE reads. The sample lists approximately 56,000 distinct CDR3 sequences, around 7.7% seen once, with 35% to 45% in the top ten. The source material was PBMCs, sampled at follow-up. All receptors derive from a female donor with early-stage non-small cell lung cancer.

The sample holds many counts of this clonotype. V is TRBV12-3 or TRBV12-4 and J is TRBJ2-4; TRBD1 agrees at 12 bases. The CDR3 has 17 amino acids. The ends lost 3 bases at V and 6 bases at J; junction bases unmatched: 9. The CDR3 is CASSLGTGGASRNIQYF. Written as DNA, the CDR3 is TGTGCCAGCAGTTTGGGGACAGGGGGCGCGAGTAGAAACATTCAGTACTTC.

This clonotype has just a few counts. The V gene is TRBV7-2, the J gene TRBJ1-1, with 7 positions matching TRBD1. The CDR3 has 14 residues. V shed 5 bases and J 10 bases; nucleotides not matched to a gene: 13. CDR1 and CDR2 from the germline V gene are SGHTA and FQGNSA. The CDR3 sequence: CASSPTPGQFVAFF. The CDR3 bases are TGTGCCAGCAGCCCAACTCCGGGACAGTTCGTAGCTTTCTTT.

This clonotype was counted only a few times. J is TRBJ1-4 and V is TRBV4-3, with TRBD1 as a possible D gene (5 bases). There are 15 residues in the CDR3. Germline V lookup: CDR1 LGHNA, CDR2 YSLEER. Trimming shortened V by 2 bases and J by 3 bases, and 10 bases separated the two germline ends. The DNA of the CDR3 is TGCGCCAGCAGCCAACCGGGACGCCCTAATGAAAAACTGTTTTTT. Protein sequence: CASSQPGRPNEKLFF.

This clonotype was seen at least ten times. The chain is built from TRBV7-2 and TRBJ2-7; D is unclear. The CDR3 has 12 amino acids. Germline assignment: CDR1 SGHTA and CDR2 FQGNSA. V was trimmed by 5 bases and J by 4 bases, leaving 9 bases between them. CDR3 in DNA: TGTGCCAGCAGCCGCCCCTCATACGAGCAGTACTTC. It translates to CASSRPSYEQYF.

By frequency in the sample, this clonotype is large (0.1 to 1%). The chain's CDR3 is CASSQDRVGTLFYGYTF. CDR3 nucleotide sequence: TGTGCCAGCAGCCAAGATCGCGTGGGTACGCTGTTCTATGGCTACACCTTC. V gene TRBV14 combines with J gene TRBJ1-2; D not resolved. Germline CDR1 and CDR2: SGHDN and FVKESK. This CDR3 contains 17 residues. V dropped 0 bases and J dropped 4 bases, with 18 bases sitting between them.

This clonotype was counted many times. The rearrangement uses TRBV24-1 and TRBJ2-1; 7 positions agree with TRBD1. The J segment lost 0 bases and the V segment lost 4 bases, leaving 5 bases of the junction unmatched. CDR1 is KGHDR, CDR2 SFDVKD, per germline. The CDR3 is 16 amino acids. CDR3 in amino acids: CATSETGTASYNEQFF. The CDR3 DNA is TGTGCCACCAGTGAGACCGGGACAGCCTCCTACAATGAGCAGTTCTTC.

The chain has TRBV4-3 and TRBJ1-1; 8 bases agree with TRBD1. The length of the CDR3 is 16 residues. Germline CDR1 LGHNA, CDR2 YSLEER. Trimming cost V 4 bases and J 2 bases; bases outside gene matches: 9. Written as DNA, the CDR3 is TGCGCCAGCAGCCCCAGACCAGGGGGCGTCAACACTGAAGCTTTCTTT. As protein: CASSPRPGGVNTEAFF.

The V gene is TRBV27, the J gene TRBJ1-3, with D uncertain. Looked up from germline, CDR1 is MNHEY and CDR2 is SMNVEV (reference sequence). The CDR3 sequence is 13 residues long. V dropped 6 bases and J dropped 0 bases, with 6 bases sitting between them. CDR3 amino acids: CASRGLSGNTIYF. In DNA form, the CDR3 reads TGTGCCAGCAGAGGACTCTCTGGAAACACCATATATTTT.

This clonotype was found many times. This sequence joins TRBV29-1 and TRBJ1-2; D remains ambiguous. CDR3 length: 12 amino acids. The V gene's germline CDR1 is SQVTM and CDR2 ANQGSEA. Deletions cut 1 base from V and 8 bases from J, with 11 bases between. The CDR3 DNA reads TGCAGCGTTGAAGGAGAAGCGGGGGGCTACACCTTC. This translates into CSVEGEAGGYTF.